This TCR beta chain was recovered during a study of blood T cells in healthy people across ages. Worth noting for this clonotype: Its target is not known.

Isolated per sample were at least 6 million PBMCs. A second roughly 6 to 11 cycle PCR used barcoded and J-beta primers. Each CDR3 protein gets one entry after TCRdb re-called the 5' RACE reads with MiXCR. This table holds approximately 700,000 distinct CDR3 sequences, 32% found once. General study points: Changes in expanded clonotypes were possibly confounded, as the CMV status of donors was unknown. Per million T cells, the diversity of TCR beta decreased roughly linearly as age advanced.

Germline CDR1 reads SGHRS; CDR2 reads YFSETQ. The CDR3 is 17 amino acids. The receptor was derived from a woman of 80 years or more in good health. Sequencing was carried out using blood. This chain joins TRBV5-1 and TRBJ2-7; TRBD1 might be the D (6 bases). TRBJ2-5 explains the end of the DNA better; the J call may be wrong. CDR3 nucleotide sequence: TGCGCCAGCAGCTTCCCCATGGCGACCGGCAGGGGTGAGACCCAGTACTTC. The encoded protein is CASSFPMATGRGETQYF.